The 17 T cell receptor beta chains in this list originate from one sample, sequenced in a study of regulatory T cells in long-lasting Graves disease. Time point defined: newly diagnosed GD, antithyroid drugs for less than 3 months. Following extraction of RNA from PBMCs, that RNA was used to make the TCR library. Arm-PCR of CDR3 regions with iRepertoire HTBI primers generated TCR beta libraries. TCRdb re-called the multiplex PCR reads with MiXCR, one entry per CDR3 protein. The table includes fewer than 650,000 distinct CDR3 sequences, roughly 15% detected once. The sample was also reused in another study, on T cells in Graves' hyperthyroidism and ophthalmopathy.

Specimen: peripheral blood mononuclear cells (PBMCs), collected at new diagnosis, from a patient treated with antithyroid drugs. All receptors come from a man younger than 35 with Graves disease.

Only a few counts were recorded for this clonotype. The rearrangement joins TRBV10-1 to TRBJ2-1, with D unclear. The length of the CDR3 is 12 residues. The germline V gene has CDR1 WNHNN and CDR2 SYGVQD (reference sequence). Trimming pared 10 bases from V and 10 bases from J, leaving 17 bases between. Here the CDR3 reads CATGYSGHEQFF. CDR3 DNA: TGCGCCACCGGCTACTCGGGCCACGAGCAGTTCTTC.

CDR3 nucleotides: TGTGCCAGCAAACGGGACTCGGAGACCCAGTACTTC. It specifies CASKRDSETQYF. The rearrangement links TRBV2 to TRBJ2-5; possible D gene TRBD2, 6 bases. Per germline, CDR1 SNHLY and CDR2 FYNNEI. This CDR3 spans 12 amino acids. V gave up 7 bases and J gave up 5 bases, with 11 bases separating them.

This clonotype was counted ten times or more. This chain joins TRBV12-3 or TRBV12-4 and TRBJ2-2, with TRBD2 matching over 11 bases. The trim removed 5 bases at V and 2 bases at J, leaving 7 bases unmatched. CDR3 length: 17 amino acids. In DNA, the CDR3 is TGTGCCAGCAGTATCGCCGGGACTAGCGGTAACACCGGGGAGCTGTTTTTT. This codes for CASSIAGTSGNTGELFF.

This clonotype was counted a few times. The CDR3 is CASSLHSGAQETQYF. The CDR3, as DNA: TGTGCCAGCAGTTTACATAGCGGGGCTCAAGAGACCCAGTACTTC. V usage is TRBV27 and J usage is TRBJ2-5, with TRBD2 matching 8 bases. The V gene end was trimmed by 2 bases and the J gene end by 2 bases; junction bases not matched to a gene: 4. The germline CDR1 and CDR2 sequences are MNHEY and SMNVEV (reference sequence). This CDR3 has 15 amino acids.

Many counts were recorded for this clonotype. J is TRBJ1-5 and V is TRBV20-1; no firm D call. CDR1 DFQATT and CDR2 SNEGSKA come from the germline V gene (reference sequence). The CDR3 has 16 amino acids. V lost 0 bases, J lost 1 base, and 13 bases lay in between. CDR3 DNA sequence: TGCAGTGCTAGAGATACCACCCCGGAGAGCAATCAGCCCCAGCATTTT. This translates into CSARDTTPESNQPQHF.

This clonotype was seen just once. This chain links TRBV30 with TRBJ2-3; tentatively, D is TRBD1 (5 bases). CDR1 is GTSNPN, CDR2 SVGIG, per germline (reference sequence). This CDR3 spans 13 amino acids. V lost 5 bases to trimming and J lost 0 bases, with 9 bases between them. The CDR3 protein is CAWGRASTDTQYF. The CDR3 DNA is TGTGCCTGGGGCAGGGCTAGCACAGATACGCAGTATTTT.

This clonotype came up many times. The chain is built from TRBV5-1 and TRBJ2-1; 11 bases fit TRBD2. The CDR3 has 18 residues. The germline V gene encodes CDR1 SGHRS and CDR2 YFSETQ. V was pared by 0 bases and J by 0 bases, with 5 bases of the junction left unmatched. Here the CDR3 reads CASSLVSGRASSYNEQFF. The CDR3 DNA follows: TGCGCCAGCAGCTTGGTTAGCGGGAGGGCCAGCTCCTACAATGAGCAGTTCTTC.

This clonotype has a handful of counts. This chain uses TRBV28 with TRBJ1-1, with D unresolved. Germline CDR1 MDHEN, CDR2 SYDVKM. The CDR3 runs to 15 residues. Trimming removed 2 bases from V and 3 bases from J, with 13 bases in between. The CDR3 loop is CASSLSRERDTEAFF. CDR3 DNA sequence: TGTGCCAGCAGTTTAAGTAGGGAACGGGACACTGAAGCTTTCTTT.

In this sample, this clonotype turned up many times. V usage is TRBV2 and J usage is TRBJ2-7, with D perhaps matching TRBD1 (6 bases). V gave up 6 bases and J gave up 1 base, with 16 bases separating them. Germline V gene sequence: CDR1 SNHLY, CDR2 FYNNEI. There are 15 residues in the CDR3. The CDR3 sequence is CASRTLETGSYEQYF. CDR3 sequence (DNA): TGTGCCAGCAGGACGCTAGAAACAGGGTCCTACGAGCAGTACTTC.

This clonotype was seen a handful of times. The rearrangement links TRBV10-3 to TRBJ2-2; tentative D call: TRBD2 (6 bases). The CDR3 runs 16 residues. Germline CDR1 reads ENHRY; CDR2 reads SYGVKD. Trimming took off 10 bases at V and 0 bases at J, with 18 bases between the two ends. The CDR3 spells CATKDPGGTNTGELFF. CDR3 DNA sequence: TGTGCCACCAAGGACCCTGGCGGGACGAACACCGGGGAGCTGTTTTTT.

On this clonotype: One base away lies a much larger clone, so this may be a sequencing read error. The chain employs TRBV30 and TRBJ1-1, with D possibly matching TRBD1 (5 bases). This CDR3 spans 16 amino acids. Germline V gives CDR1 GTSNPN, CDR2 SVGIG (reference sequence). Between the trimmed V and J ends, which lost 4 bases and 1 base, there was a span of 19 bases. The CDR3 DNA reads TGTGCCTGGATCGGGCCCCAGGGTCCAACGAACACTGAAGCTTTCTTT. The encoded protein is CAWIGPQGPTNTEAFF.

This clonotype was seen at least ten times. J is TRBJ2-7 and V is TRBV29-1; the match to TRBD1 covers 10 bases. CDR3 size: 13 residues. Per the germline V gene, CDR1 is SQVTM and CDR2 is ANQGSEA. J gave up 3 bases and V 3 bases, and 2 bases lay outside the gene matches. Here the CDR3 reads CSVEGTGVYEQYF. The DNA of the CDR3 is TGCAGCGTTGAGGGGACAGGGGTCTACGAGCAGTACTTC.

The gene calls are TRBV12-3 or TRBV12-4 and TRBJ2-3; D may match TRBD1 or TRBD2 (5 bases each). The J call could be wrong; TRBJ2-5 is a better fit for the DNA end. The CDR3 has 16 residues. The CDR3 loop reads CASSRYGDPRGETQYF. Here the CDR3 DNA reads TGTGCCAGCAGTCGCTACGGGGACCCCAGAGGGGAGACCCAGTACTTC.

CDR3 loop: CASSPLSHSTGELFF. The DNA of the CDR3 is TGTGCCAGCTCACCATTATCTCACAGCACCGGGGAGCTGTTTTTT. The chain uses TRBV18 and TRBJ2-2; D is ambiguous. Germline CDR1 reads KGHSH; CDR2 reads LQKENI. The V end was cut by 2 bases, the J end by 4 bases, with 11 bases between. The CDR3 has 15 amino acids. Full variable domain (missing parts from reference TRBV18 and TRBJ2-2): NAGVMQNPRHLVRRRGQEARLRCSPMKGHSHVYWYRQLPEEGLKFMVYLQKENIIDESGMPKERFSAEFPKEGPSILRIQQVVRGDSAAYFCASSPLSHSTGELFFGEGSRLTVL.

CDR3 residues: CASSELGATSDYGYTF. The CDR3 bases are TGTGCCAGCAGTGAATTAGGGGCAACGAGCGACTATGGCTACACCTTC. The chain recombines TRBV25-1 with TRBJ1-2; a weak D match, TRBD1 (5 bases). V gave up 1 base and J gave up 3 bases, with 15 bases separating them. The CDR3 contains 16 residues. Germline CDR1 reads MGHDK; CDR2 reads SYGVNS.

This clonotype has at least ten counts. The rearrangement joins TRBV2 to TRBJ2-2; 11 nucleotides agree with TRBD2. With 7 bases clipped from V and 2 bases from J, the junction kept 9 bases outside the gene matches. This CDR3 has 17 residues. Germline V gives CDR1 SNHLY, CDR2 FYNNEI. The CDR3 spells CASKAPGLAVNTGELFF. The CDR3 nucleotides are TGTGCCAGCAAGGCCCCGGGACTAGCGGTAAACACCGGGGAGCTGTTTTTT.

This clonotype has a count of ten or more. The chain couples TRBV2 to TRBJ2-7; D not certain. Trimming removed 6 bases from V and 1 base from J, with 16 bases in between. Germline loops: CDR1 SNHLY, CDR2 FYNNEI. The length of the CDR3 is 15 residues. The CDR3 DNA is TGTGCCAGCAGGTTTGCGCCTAGTGCTTCCTACGAGCAGTACTTC. This codes for CASRFAPSASYEQYF. The variable domain in full, with the rest retrieved from reference TRBV2 and TRBJ2-7, is EPEVTQTPSHQVTQMGQEVILRCVPISNHLYFYWYRQILGQKVEFLVSFYNNEISEKSEIFDDQFSVERPDGSNFTLKIRSTKLEDSAMYFCASRFAPSASYEQYFGPGTRLTVT.